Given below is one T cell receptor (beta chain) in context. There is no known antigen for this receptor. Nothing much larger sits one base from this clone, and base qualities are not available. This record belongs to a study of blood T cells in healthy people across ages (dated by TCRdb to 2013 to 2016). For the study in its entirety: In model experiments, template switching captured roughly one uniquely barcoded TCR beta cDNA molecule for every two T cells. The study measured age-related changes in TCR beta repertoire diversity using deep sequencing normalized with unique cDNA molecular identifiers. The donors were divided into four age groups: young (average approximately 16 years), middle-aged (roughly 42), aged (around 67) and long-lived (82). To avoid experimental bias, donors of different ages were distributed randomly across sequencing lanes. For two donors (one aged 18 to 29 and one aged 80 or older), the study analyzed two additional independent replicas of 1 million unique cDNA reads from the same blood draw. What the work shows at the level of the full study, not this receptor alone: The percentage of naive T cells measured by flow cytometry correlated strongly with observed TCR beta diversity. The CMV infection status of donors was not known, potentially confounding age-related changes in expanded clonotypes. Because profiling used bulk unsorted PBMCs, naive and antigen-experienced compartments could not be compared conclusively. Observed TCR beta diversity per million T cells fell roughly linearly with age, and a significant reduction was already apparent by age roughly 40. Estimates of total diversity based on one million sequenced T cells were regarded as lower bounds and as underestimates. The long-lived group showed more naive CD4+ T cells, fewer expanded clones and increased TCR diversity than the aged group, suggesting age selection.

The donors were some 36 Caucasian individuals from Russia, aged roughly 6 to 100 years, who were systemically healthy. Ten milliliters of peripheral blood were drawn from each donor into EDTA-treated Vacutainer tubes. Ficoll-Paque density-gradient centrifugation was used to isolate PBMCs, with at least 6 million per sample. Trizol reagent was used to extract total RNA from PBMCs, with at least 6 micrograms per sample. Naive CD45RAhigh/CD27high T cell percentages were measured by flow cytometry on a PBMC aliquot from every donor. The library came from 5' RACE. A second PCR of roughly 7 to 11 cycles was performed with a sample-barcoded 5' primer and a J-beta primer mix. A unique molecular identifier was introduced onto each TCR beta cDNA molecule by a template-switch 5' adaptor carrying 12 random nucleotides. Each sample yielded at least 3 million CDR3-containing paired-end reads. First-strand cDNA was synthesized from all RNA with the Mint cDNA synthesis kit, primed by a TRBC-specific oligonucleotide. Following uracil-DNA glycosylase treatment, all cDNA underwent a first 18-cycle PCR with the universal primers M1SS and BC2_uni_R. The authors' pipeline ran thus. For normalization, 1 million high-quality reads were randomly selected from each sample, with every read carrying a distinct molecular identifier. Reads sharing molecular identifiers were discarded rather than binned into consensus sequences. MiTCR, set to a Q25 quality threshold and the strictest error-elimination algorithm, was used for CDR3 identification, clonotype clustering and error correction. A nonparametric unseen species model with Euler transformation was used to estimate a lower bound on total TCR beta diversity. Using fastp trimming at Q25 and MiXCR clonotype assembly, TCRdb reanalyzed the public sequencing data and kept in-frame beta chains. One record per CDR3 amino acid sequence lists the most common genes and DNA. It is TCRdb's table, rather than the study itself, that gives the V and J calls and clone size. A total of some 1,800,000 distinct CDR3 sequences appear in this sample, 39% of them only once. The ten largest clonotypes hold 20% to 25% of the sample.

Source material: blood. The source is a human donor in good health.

The CDR3 reads as follows: CASRPGQAGYEQYF. The DNA sequence follows: TGTGCCAGCAGACCAGGACAGGCAGGCTACGAGCAGTACTTC. Recombination linked TRBV12-3 or TRBV12-4 to TRBJ2-7, with 7 bases aligning to TRBD1. The CDR3 spans 14 residues, from the cysteine through the phenylalanine. This entry keeps only the CDR3 DNA: 42 bases, framed from base 1. V trim: 6 bases; J trim: 3 bases; unmatched bases: 8.